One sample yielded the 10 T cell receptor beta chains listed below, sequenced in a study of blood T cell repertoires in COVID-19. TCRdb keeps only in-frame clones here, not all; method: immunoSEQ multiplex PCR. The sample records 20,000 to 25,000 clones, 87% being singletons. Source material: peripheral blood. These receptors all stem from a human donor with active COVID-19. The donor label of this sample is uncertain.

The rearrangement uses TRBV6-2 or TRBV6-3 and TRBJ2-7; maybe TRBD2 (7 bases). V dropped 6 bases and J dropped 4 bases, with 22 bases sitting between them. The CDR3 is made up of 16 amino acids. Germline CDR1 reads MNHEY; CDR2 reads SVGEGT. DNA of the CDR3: TGTGCCAGCAGACCTCGCCTCGAGGGAGGGGGATACGAGCAGTACTTC. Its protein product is CASRPRLEGGGYEQYF.

CDR3 amino acids: CASSPRDSYTEAFF. Written as DNA, the CDR3 is TGTGCCAGCAGCCCCCGGGACAGCTACACTGAAGCTTTCTTT. The chain couples TRBV9 to TRBJ1-1, with TRBD1 identical over 7 bases. Losses at the gene ends were 4 bases for V and 3 bases for J; bases not matched to a gene: 6. Germline CDR1 SGDLS, CDR2 YYNGEE. The CDR3 length is 14 residues.

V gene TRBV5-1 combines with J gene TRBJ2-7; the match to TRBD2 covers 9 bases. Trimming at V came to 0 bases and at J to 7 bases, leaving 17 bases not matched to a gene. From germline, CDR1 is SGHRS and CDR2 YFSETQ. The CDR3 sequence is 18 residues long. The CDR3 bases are TGCGCCAGCAGCTTGGAGGGTAGCGGGAGCCCCTTGGGATGGGAGCAGTACTTC. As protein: CASSLEGSGSPLGWEQYF. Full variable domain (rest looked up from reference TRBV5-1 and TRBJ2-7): KAGVTQTPRYLIKTRGQQVTLSCSPISGHRSVSWYQQTPGQGLQFLFEYFSETQRNKGNFPGRFSGRQFSNSRSEMNVSTLELGDSALYLCASSLEGSGSPLGWEQYFGPGTRLTVT.

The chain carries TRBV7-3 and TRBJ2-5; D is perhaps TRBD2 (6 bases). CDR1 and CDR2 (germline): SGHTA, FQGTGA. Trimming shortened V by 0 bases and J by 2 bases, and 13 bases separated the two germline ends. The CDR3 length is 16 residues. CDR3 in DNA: TGTGCCAGCAGCTTAACGTTCACTAGCAGTCAAGAGACCCAGTACTTC. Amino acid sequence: CASSLTFTSSQETQYF.

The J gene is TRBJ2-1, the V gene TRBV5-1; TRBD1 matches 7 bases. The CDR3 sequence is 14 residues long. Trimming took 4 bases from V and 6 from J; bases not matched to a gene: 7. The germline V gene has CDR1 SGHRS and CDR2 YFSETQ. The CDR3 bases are TGCGCCAGCAGCCGACGACAGGGTGGCAATGAGCAGTTCTTC. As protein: CASSRRQGGNEQFF.

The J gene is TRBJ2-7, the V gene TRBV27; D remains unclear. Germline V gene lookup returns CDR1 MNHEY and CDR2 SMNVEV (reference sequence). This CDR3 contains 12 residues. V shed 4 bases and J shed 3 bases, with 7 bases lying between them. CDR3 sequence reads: CASSSRIYEQYF. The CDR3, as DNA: TGTGCCAGCAGTTCCAGGATCTACGAGCAGTACTTC.

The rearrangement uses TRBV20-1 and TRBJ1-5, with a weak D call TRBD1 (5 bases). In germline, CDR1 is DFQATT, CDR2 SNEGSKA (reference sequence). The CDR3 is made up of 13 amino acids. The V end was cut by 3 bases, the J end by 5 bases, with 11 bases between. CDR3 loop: CSASRGLDQPQHF. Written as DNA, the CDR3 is TGCAGTGCTAGTAGGGGTTTGGATCAGCCCCAGCATTTT.

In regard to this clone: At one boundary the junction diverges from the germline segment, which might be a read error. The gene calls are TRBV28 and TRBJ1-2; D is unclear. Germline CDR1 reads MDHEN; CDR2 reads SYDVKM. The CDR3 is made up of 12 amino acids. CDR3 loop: CASSRSPKVPIF. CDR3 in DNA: TGTGCCAGCAGCCGGTCTCCGAAAGTCCCCATATTC.

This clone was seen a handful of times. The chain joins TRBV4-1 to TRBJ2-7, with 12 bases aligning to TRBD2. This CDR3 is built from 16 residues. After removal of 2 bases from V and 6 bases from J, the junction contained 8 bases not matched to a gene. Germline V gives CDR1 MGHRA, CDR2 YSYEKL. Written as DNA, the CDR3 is TGCGCCAGCAGCCAAACGACTAGCGGGAGCCTCCTCGAGCAGTACTTC. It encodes CASSQTTSGSLLEQYF.

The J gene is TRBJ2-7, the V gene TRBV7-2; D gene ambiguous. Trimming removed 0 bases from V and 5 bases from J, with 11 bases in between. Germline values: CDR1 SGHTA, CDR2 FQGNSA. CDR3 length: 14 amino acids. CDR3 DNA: TGTGCCAGCAGCTTAGCGTCCTCCAGTCACGAGCAGTACTTC. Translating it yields CASSLASSSHEQYF.